This T cell receptor (beta chain) emerged from a study of beta chain features in type 1 diabetes. Study-wide results and caveats: Moderate but significant shortening of TCRB CDR3s was recorded in all four CD4+ subsets from Type 1 diabetes patients. Type 1 diabetes patients had VDJ junctions that carried fewer insertions and more deletions.

Only a few counts were recorded for this clone. Its antigen is not identified. Different DNA sequences within this sample yield the same CDR3. The investigators reverse transcribed all of the isolated RNA, so they sequenced expressed TCRB transcripts. TCRdb's table, derived via immunoSEQ multiplex PCR, lists solely in-frame clones and lacks some. Of about 660,000 clones listed, around 15% are singletons. The origin of this receptor is a man between 18 and 29 years old with type 1 diabetes. Sequenced material: naive CD4+ T cells from blood.

CDR3 sequence reads: CASSLGQGFYEQYF. DNA of the CDR3: TGTGCCAGCAGCTTAGGACAGGGGTTTTACGAGCAGTACTTC. V is TRBV7-2 and J is TRBJ2-7, with TRBD1 matching over 8 bases. V shed 1 base, J shed 4 bases, and the junction held 3 bases outside the gene matches. The CDR3 consists of 14 residues. Germline V gives CDR1 SGHTA, CDR2 FQGNSA.